The clone carrying this TCR beta chain was picked up a small number of times. Its cognate antigen is unknown. The entirety of the isolated RNA underwent reverse transcription, so expressed TCRB transcripts were sequenced. Libraries were prepared by immunoSEQ multiplex PCR; TCRdb keeps only in-frame clonotypes and omits some of them. The table has about 370,000 clones, 8.5% to 10% seen once. The sample belongs to a study of beta chain features in type 1 diabetes. Findings of the study overall: Patients with Type 1 diabetes showed moderately but significantly shorter TCRB CDR3s in all four CD4+ subsets.

Cell sorting via CD45RO/CCR7/CD25/CD127/CD95/CD27 was performed to obtain CD4+ naive, central memory, regulatory and stem cell-like memory cells. Trimming stripped 8 bases from V and 9 bases from J, with 20 bases between. This CDR3 has 14 amino acids. CDR1 and CDR2 (germline): KGHSH, LQKENI. The source is a man aged 25 to 45 with type 1 diabetes. The V gene is TRBV18, the J gene TRBJ2-1; D remains unclear. The sample taken for sequencing was central memory CD4+ T cells from blood. For the CDR3, the DNA is TGTGCCAGCACCAAATTCGCTCTCGATGGTGAGCAGTTCTTC. Translated, it gives CASTKFALDGEQFF.